The 21 T cell receptor beta chains below were found in one sample sequenced in a study of OX40 agonist ivuxolimab in advanced cancers. Method: immunoSEQ multiplex PCR; TCRdb's copy keeps in-frame clones and lacks some. The sample has some 66,000 clones; approximately 88% are singletons. Specimen: CD4+ or CD8+ T cells sorted from blood, collected in a trial of the OX40 agonist ivuxolimab. The receptors were sampled from an adult with an advanced solid tumor such as melanoma, head and neck, liver or kidney cancer.

The chain has TRBV9 and TRBJ2-5; D gene ambiguous. The CDR3 totals 12 residues. Trimming left V 3 bases short and J 0 bases short, with 3 bases between. Germline CDR1 and CDR2: SGDLS and YYNGEE. CDR3 residues: CASSENQETQYF. CDR3 in DNA: TGTGCCAGCAGCGAAAACCAAGAGACCCAGTACTTC.

The chain is built from TRBV29-1 and TRBJ2-7; tentative D call: TRBD2 (5 bases). The CDR3 runs 14 residues. Germline loops: CDR1 SQVTM, CDR2 ANQGSEA. Trimming took 5 bases from V and 2 from J, leaving 16 bases between them. Here the CDR3 DNA reads TGCAGCGTTTCGACGGACTTTGGAACCTACGAGCAGTACTTC. This encodes CSVSTDFGTYEQYF.

The rearrangement joins TRBV10-3 to TRBJ1-2, with 7 positions matching TRBD1. The length of the CDR3 is 13 residues. Germline CDR1 and CDR2: ENHRY and SYGVKD. V was clipped by 7 bases and J by 7 bases; unmatched bases: 9. Written as DNA, the CDR3 is TGTGCCATCACGATGACAGGGATAGGTGGCTACACCTTC. It yields the protein CAITMTGIGGYTF.

This rearrangement joins TRBV5-1 to TRBJ1-2; unclear D gene. The CDR3 covers 14 residues. Germline CDR1 reads SGHRS; CDR2 reads YFSETQ. V lost 0 bases to trimming and J lost 4 bases, with 10 bases between them. The CDR3 region is CASSLAAGSYGYTF. DNA of the CDR3: TGCGCCAGCAGCTTGGCCGCGGGTAGCTATGGCTACACCTTC.

The rearrangement joins TRBV18 to TRBJ1-4; TRBD1 matches at 8 bases. This CDR3 contains 16 residues. After removal of 4 bases from V and 3 bases from J, the junction contained 7 bases not matched to a gene. Germline-derived CDR1 and CDR2 are KGHSH and LQKENI. CDR3 loop: CASSRPTGVANEKLFF. Written as DNA, the CDR3 is TGTGCCAGCTCACGACCGACAGGGGTTGCTAATGAAAAACTGTTTTTT.

The chain has TRBV5-5 and TRBJ1-1; 7 nucleotides line up with TRBD1. The CDR3 is 14 residues long. Trimming cost V 4 bases and J 0 bases; bases outside gene matches: 3. Germline CDR1 reads SGHKS; CDR2 reads YYEKEE (reference sequence). The CDR3 DNA reads TGTGCCAGCAGCCGGGGACAGATGAACACTGAAGCTTTCTTT. Translating it yields CASSRGQMNTEAFF.

The rearrangement uses TRBV11-2 and TRBJ1-1, with TRBD1 as a possible D gene (5 bases). The germline gives CDR1 SGHAT, CDR2 FQNNGV. The CDR3 runs to 14 residues. Trimming stripped 3 bases from V and 4 bases from J, with 12 bases between. CDR3 protein: CASSLWGRGTEAFF. In DNA, the CDR3 is TGTGCCAGCAGCTTGTGGGGAAGGGGCACTGAAGCTTTCTTT.

This chain uses TRBV30 with TRBJ2-3; D call uncertain. This CDR3 region has 15 residues. The V end lost 0 bases, the J end lost 0 bases, and 10 bases lay between the germline ends. Germline-derived CDR1 and CDR2 are GTSNPN and SVGIG (reference sequence). CDR3 nucleotide sequence: TGTGCCTGGAGTGTACTCGGATCTAGCACAGATACGCAGTATTTT. It translates to CAWSVLGSSTDTQYF.

V usage is TRBV7-2 and J usage is TRBJ1-2, with 8 bases lining up with TRBD1. Germline V gives CDR1 SGHTA, CDR2 FQGNSA. V was clipped by 3 bases and J by 8 bases; unmatched bases: 8. The CDR3 is 14 residues long. CDR3 loop: CASSLDPTGGGYTF. DNA for the CDR3: TGTGCCAGCAGCTTGGACCCTACAGGGGGGGGCTACACCTTC.

The chain links TRBV19 to TRBJ1-2, with D tentatively TRBD1 (6 bases). The CDR3 loop spans 18 amino acids. V was pared by 7 bases and J by 0 bases, with 24 bases between. Germline V gene lookup returns CDR1 LNHDA and CDR2 SQIVND (reference sequence). The CDR3 here is CASKRGGGGSVSNYGYTF. For the CDR3, the DNA is TGTGCCAGTAAAAGGGGGGGTGGAGGCTCTGTATCTAACTATGGCTACACCTTC.

This clone has a handful of counts. V is TRBV7-9 and J is TRBJ1-1, with D possibly TRBD1 on 6 matching bases. CDR1 SEHNR and CDR2 FQNEAQ come from the germline V gene (reference sequence). CDR3 length: 13 residues. V lost 6 bases and J lost 3, with 11 bases in between. CDR3 residues: CASRGQGYTEAFF. The CDR3, as DNA: TGTGCCAGCAGAGGTCAGGGGTACACTGAAGCTTTCTTT. The full variable domain, in which reference TRBV7-9 and TRBJ1-1 provide the parts outside the CDR3, is DTGVSQNPRHKITKRGQNVTFRCDPISEHNRLYWYRQTLGQGPEFLTYFQNEAQLEKSRLLSDRFSAERPKGSFSTLEIQRTEQGDSAMYLCASRGQGYTEAFFGQGTRLTVV.

The gene calls are TRBV5-1 and TRBJ1-4; tentative D call: TRBD1 (6 bases). The V gene lost 5 bases and the J gene lost 5 bases, with 7 bases spanning the gap. Looked up from germline, CDR1 is SGHRS and CDR2 is YFSETQ. This CDR3 is 12 amino acids long. CDR3 amino acids: CASRQGNEKLFF. DNA of the CDR3: TGCGCCAGCAGGCAGGGGAATGAAAAACTGTTTTTT.

J is TRBJ2-4 and V is TRBV6-6; 7 bases agree with TRBD1. The CDR3 covers 14 residues. The ends lost 8 bases at V and 8 bases at J; junction bases unmatched: 12. Germline V gene lookup returns CDR1 MNHNY and CDR2 SVGAGI (reference sequence). CDR3 DNA: TGTGCCAGCCGAACCCCTCGACAGGGTGACATTCAGTACTTC. Its translation: CASRTPRQGDIQYF.

The chain recombines TRBV2 with TRBJ2-2; D might be TRBD2 (6 bases). CDR3 length: 14 amino acids. CDR1 and CDR2 from the germline V gene are SNHLY and FYNNEI. V lost 7 bases, J lost 2 bases, and 11 bases lay in between. The CDR3, as DNA: TGTGCCAGCATATCGGCGGGAAACACCGGGGAGCTGTTTTTT. Amino acids: CASISAGNTGELFF.

The chain couples TRBV2 to TRBJ1-5; maybe TRBD1 (6 bases). CDR3 length: 13 residues. V lost 7 bases and J 0 bases, leaving 7 bases between the germline ends. Germline-derived CDR1 and CDR2 are SNHLY and FYNNEI. The CDR3 region has the DNA TGTGCCAGCAAGGGGGATAGCAATCAGCCCCAGCATTTT. Residues: CASKGDSNQPQHF.

The V gene is TRBV10-2, the J gene TRBJ2-2; weak D call: TRBD1 (6 bases). From germline, CDR1 is WSHSY and CDR2 SAAADI. Trimming removed 8 bases from V and 5 bases from J, with 12 bases in between. This CDR3 has 13 residues. Written as DNA, the CDR3 is TGCGCCAGCGACACTACAGGGACCGGGGAGCTGTTTTTT. Translation: CASDTTGTGELFF.

This chain links TRBV5-4 with TRBJ2-5, with D possibly called TRBD1 or TRBD2 (5 bases each). The J call is uncertain, as TRBJ2-7 better fits the DNA end. This CDR3 is built from 15 residues. Looked up from germline, CDR1 is SGHNT and CDR2 is YYREEE (reference sequence). CDR3 nucleotide sequence: TGTGCCAGCAGCTTGGGTGGGACGCGAAGCTACGAGCAGTACTTC. Its protein product is CASSLGGTRSYEQYF.

The V call is TRBV28, the J call TRBJ2-7, with D possibly being TRBD2 (5 bases). The ends were cut back, 10 bases at V and 7 bases at J, with 20 bases in the middle. CDR3 length: 13 amino acids. The germline V gene encodes CDR1 MDHEN and CDR2 SYDVKM. The CDR3 DNA reads as TGTGCCACCAGCTTGTGGCCAACGGGGGAGCAGTACTTC. Protein: CATSLWPTGEQYF.

The sample holds a few counts of this clone. The V gene is TRBV5-4, the J gene TRBJ1-1; D is perhaps TRBD1 (5 bases). CDR3 size: 14 residues. Trimming took 1 base from V and 1 from J, leaving 8 bases between them. CDR1 SGHNT and CDR2 YYREEE come from the germline V gene (reference sequence). The CDR3 reads CASSLQGPNTEAFF. The CDR3 DNA reads TGTGCCAGCAGCTTGCAGGGACCGAACACTGAAGCTTTCTTT.

The chain has TRBV15 and TRBJ2-1; 7 nucleotides line up with TRBD2. The V segment lost 3 bases and the J segment 4 bases; nucleotides outside the gene matches: 9. CDR3 length equals 16 residues. Germline V CDR1 and CDR2: LNHNV, YYDKDF (reference sequence). The CDR3 sequence: CATSRELAPVYNEQFF. DNA of the CDR3: TGTGCCACCAGCAGGGAACTAGCGCCTGTTTACAATGAGCAGTTCTTC.

This chain links TRBV19 with TRBJ1-4; the match to TRBD1 covers 7 bases. Germline values: CDR1 LNHDA, CDR2 SQIVND (reference sequence). The CDR3 loop spans 21 amino acids. V was clipped by 6 bases and J by 0 bases; unmatched bases: 22. CDR3 sequence (DNA): TGTGCCAGTAGCCAAAGAGGGGTGCAGGGGGTTCTCCTCGCAACTAATGAAAAACTGTTTTTT. Its translation: CASSQRGVQGVLLATNEKLFF.